This record concerns one TCR beta chain sequence. The table lists this clonotype with many counts. The antigen it binds to is not known. No much larger clonotype is one base removed from it; base qualities were not supplied. This specimen comes from a study of early T cells in non-severe SARS-CoV-2 infection (dated by TCRdb to 2020 to 2023). Broadly, across the study: Bulk RNA from unsorted whole blood was used for TCR sequencing, so alpha and beta chains could not be paired. Study-level results and caveats: VDJdb matching was skewed toward anti-spike CD8 responses and likely underestimated virus-specific expansions, missing private and CD4 specificities.

Set within a cohort of healthcare workers in London, UK, this nested case-control study involved weekly PCR testing of nasopharyngeal swabs along with blood sampling. Healthcare workers were enrolled in the week of the UK lockdown, from 23 to 31 March 2020, and were followed every week for up to roughly 16 weeks. Library construction relied on 5' RACE. The sequencer was a NextSeq 500. In the TCR library protocol, unique molecular identifiers were attached to individual cDNA molecules to correct for PCR bias and sequencing error. Both TCR alpha and beta chains were sequenced, and tight co-correlation was observed between alpha and beta sequence abundances in each sample. In the source study's methods: Decombinator V4 was used to annotate TCR sequences for V gene, J gene and CDR3. TCRs were defined as expanded if a significant change between any two time points was detected under a Poisson model with p below 0.0001. TCR abundances were normalised to the total number of TCRs sequenced per sample and were expressed as counts per million. TRAV1-2 paired with TRAJ12, TRAJ20 or TRAJ33 defined MAIT TCRs, while TRAV10 paired with TRAJ18 defined iNKT TCRs. A search of VDJdb, accessed on 1 November 2021, was run for TCRs annotated to CMV, EBV and SARS-CoV-2, with TCRs annotated for multiple antigens excluded. TCRdb trimmed public reads at Q25 via fastp, called clones via MiXCR and kept in-frame beta chains. Rows with one shared CDR3 protein collapse into an entry with the most common genes and DNA. The V and J calls and clone size are TCRdb's, not the authors'. In all, the sample holds 55,000 to 70,000 distinct CDR3 sequences, and around 5.6% of those were seen once. The ten largest clones add up to roughly 7% of the sample.

Inclusive of the bounding cysteine and phenylalanine, the CDR3 is 11 residues long. The read is trimmed to its CDR3 DNA, 33 bases read in frame from base 1. V is reduced by 5 bases and J by 11 bases, leaving a spacing of 10 bases between them. This TCR came from an adult who was a healthcare worker with PCR-confirmed SARS-CoV-2 infection or an uninfected control (not recorded which). The receptor chain draws on TRBV12-3 or TRBV12-4 and TRBJ1-5; the D segment cannot be called with confidence. The sequenced sample consisted of whole blood. CDR3 region: CASSREESQHF. The nucleotides read TGTGCCAGCAGTCGGGAAGAGTCCCAGCATTTT.